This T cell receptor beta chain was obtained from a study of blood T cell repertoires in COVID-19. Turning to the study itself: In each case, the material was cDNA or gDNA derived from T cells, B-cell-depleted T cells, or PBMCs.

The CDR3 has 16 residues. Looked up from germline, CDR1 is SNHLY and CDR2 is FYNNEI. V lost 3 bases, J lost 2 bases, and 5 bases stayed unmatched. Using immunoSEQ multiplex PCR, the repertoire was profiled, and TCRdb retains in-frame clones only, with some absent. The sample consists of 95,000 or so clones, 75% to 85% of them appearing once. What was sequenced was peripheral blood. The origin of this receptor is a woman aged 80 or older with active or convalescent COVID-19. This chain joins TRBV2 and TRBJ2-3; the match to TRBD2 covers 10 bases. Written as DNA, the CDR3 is TGTGCCAGCAGTGAGCCTAGCGGGAGCGTCACAGATACGCAGTATTTT. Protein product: CASSEPSGSVTDTQYF.